This T cell receptor beta chain was profiled in a study of T-cell memory formation after mild COVID-19. This CDR3 region has 14 residues. Germline V gene lookup returns CDR1 DFQATT and CDR2 SNEGSKA (reference sequence). V was clipped by 2 bases and J by 7 bases; unmatched bases: 6. General study results and limits: Clones which contracted sat mainly in CM and EM if CD4+, and in EMRA if CD8+. CD4+ bias marked clones expanding day 15 to 37, unlike balanced contracting clones.

With constant-segment primers, 5'RACE yielded cDNA libraries of TCR alpha and TCR beta that carried sample barcodes and UMIs. TCRdb processed the 5' RACE reads anew with MiXCR; each CDR3 protein has one entry. In the table there are about 560,000 distinct CDR3 sequences, 20% to 25% of which are singletons. This clonotype has only a few counts. No antigen is known for it. The chain is built from TRBV20-1 and TRBJ1-4, with TRBD1 matching over 8 bases. The sequencing input was PBMCs or a T cell subset sorted from them (not recorded which). The source is an adult woman who had mild COVID-19 (a few samples of this study predate the infection). Cell type and time point are not known. CDR3: CSARPTGVSEKLFF. The DNA of the CDR3 is TGCAGTGCTAGACCGACAGGGGTCTCTGAAAAACTGTTTTTT.